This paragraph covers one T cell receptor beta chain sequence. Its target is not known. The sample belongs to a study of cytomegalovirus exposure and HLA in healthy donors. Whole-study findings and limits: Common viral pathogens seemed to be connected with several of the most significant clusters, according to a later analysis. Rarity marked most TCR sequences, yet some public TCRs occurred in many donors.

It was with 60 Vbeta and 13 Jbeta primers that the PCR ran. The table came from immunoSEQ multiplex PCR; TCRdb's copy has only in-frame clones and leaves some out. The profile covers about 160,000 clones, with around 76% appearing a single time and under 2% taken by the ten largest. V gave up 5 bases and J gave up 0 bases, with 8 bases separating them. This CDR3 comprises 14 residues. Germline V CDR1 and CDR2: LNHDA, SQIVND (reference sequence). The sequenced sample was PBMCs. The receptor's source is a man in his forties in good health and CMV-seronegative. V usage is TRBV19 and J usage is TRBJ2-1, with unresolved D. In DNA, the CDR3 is TGTGCCAGTAGTGCTGAGAGCTCCTACAATGAGCAGTTCTTC. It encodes CASSAESSYNEQFF.